Presented here are 17 T cell receptor beta chains from one specimen sequenced in a study of technical replicates of blood from several donors. Clones were read by immunoSEQ multiplex PCR, and TCRdb kept only the in-frame ones, dropping some. Among 65,000 to 85,000 clones listed, roughly 96% were seen once. The sequencing input was T cells isolated from PBMCs. Receptors originate from a human donor in good health.

V is TRBV18 and J is TRBJ2-7; 7 bases agree with TRBD1. Trimming at V came to 0 bases and at J to 4 bases, leaving 3 bases not matched to a gene. Germline CDR1 and CDR2: KGHSH and LQKENI. The CDR3 is made up of 14 amino acids. The CDR3 loop reads CASSPPTGTYEQYF. The CDR3 region has the DNA TGTGCCAGCTCACCACCGACAGGGACGTACGAGCAGTACTTC.

The chain joins TRBV20-1 to TRBJ1-2, with D uncertain. Trimming took off 5 bases at V and 5 bases at J, with 6 bases between the two ends. There are 10 residues in the CDR3. Looked up from germline, CDR1 is DFQATT and CDR2 is SNEGSKA (reference sequence). Here the CDR3 DNA reads TGCAGTGCTCCAAATTATGGCTACACCTTC. It is translated as CSAPNYGYTF.

The V gene is TRBV11-3, the J gene TRBJ2-5; weak D call: TRBD1 (6 bases). The CDR3 length is 16 residues. Germline assignment: CDR1 SGHNT and CDR2 YENEEA. The V end was cut by 5 bases, the J end by 5 bases, with 21 bases between. The CDR3 sequence: CASSPRGGEGVETQYF. The CDR3 DNA follows: TGTGCCAGCAGCCCCCGAGGGGGTGAGGGTGTTGAGACCCAGTACTTC.

The chain combines TRBV25-1 with TRBJ2-7, with TRBD1 identical over 8 bases. Unmatched junction bases numbered 4, after V lost 6 bases and J lost 0 bases. The CDR3 extends over 14 amino acids. The germline V gene has CDR1 MGHDK and CDR2 SYGVNS. The CDR3 DNA sequence: TGTGCCAGCAGGCCACAGGGGGGCTCCTACGAGCAGTACTTC. It encodes CASRPQGGSYEQYF.

The genes are TRBV20-1 and TRBJ2-1, with D uncertain. The V gene lost 3 bases and the J gene lost 6 bases, with 6 bases spanning the gap. There are 11 residues in the CDR3. Germline loops: CDR1 DFQATT, CDR2 SNEGSKA (reference sequence). CDR3 bases: TGCAGTGCTAGTGAGCGCAATGAGCAGTTCTTC. Translating gives CSASERNEQFF.

V is TRBV6-5 and J is TRBJ2-7; 11 nucleotides agree with TRBD2. With 0 bases clipped from V and 4 bases from J, the junction kept 2 bases outside the gene matches. This CDR3 has 15 amino acids. From germline, CDR1 is MNHEY and CDR2 SVGAGI. The CDR3 here is CASSYSSGGGYEQYF. As DNA, the CDR3 is TGTGCCAGCAGTTACTCTAGCGGGGGGGGATACGAGCAGTACTTC.

This sequence joins TRBV6-5 and TRBJ1-2, with 10 bases fitting TRBD1. The V and J ends lost 5 bases and 8 bases, in that order; junction bases with no gene match: 11. The germline CDR1 and CDR2 sequences are MNHEY and SVGAGI. This CDR3 region has 15 residues. The CDR3 coding sequence is TGTGCCAGCAGTCACGGGACAGGGGAATTGCTCGGCTACACCTTC. The encoded protein is CASSHGTGELLGYTF.

V gene TRBV6-1 combines with J gene TRBJ2-7; TRBD1 might be the D (6 bases). Germline loops: CDR1 MNHNS, CDR2 SASEGT. The CDR3 runs 19 residues. Trimming cost V 2 bases and J 5 bases, with 28 bases left between them. CDR3 region: CASSEFWGQGQSWSNEQYF. Written as DNA, the CDR3 is TGTGCCAGCAGTGAATTCTGGGGTCAGGGGCAGTCCTGGTCCAACGAGCAGTACTTC.

The chain has TRBV28 and TRBJ2-7; 8 bases align to TRBD1. CDR3 size: 16 residues. The junction had 10 bases not matched to a gene; V was cut back by 6 bases and J by 0 bases. Germline lookup yields CDR1 MDHEN and CDR2 SYDVKM. CDR3 DNA: TGTGCCAGCAGAGGGGTGAAGGACAGGGACTCCTACGAGCAGTACTTC. Translation gives CASRGVKDRDSYEQYF.

A word on this clone: The same CDR3 also results from other DNA sequences found in this sample. The rearrangement joins TRBV27 to TRBJ2-5, with D tentatively TRBD1 (5 bases). The CDR3 covers 14 residues. The V end was cut by 1 base, the J end by 4 bases, with 10 bases between. CDR1 and CDR2 (germline): MNHEY, SMNVEV (reference sequence). The CDR3 DNA follows: TGTGCCAGCAGTTTATTGGGTAGGGGAGAGACCCAGTACTTC. Amino acid sequence: CASSLLGRGETQYF.

Of note for this clone: The junction shows a germline mismatch at one end, possibly a read error. This chain connects TRBV20-1 to TRBJ1-2; D is unclear. Looked up from germline, CDR1 is DFQATT and CDR2 is SNEGSKA (reference sequence). CDR3 length equals 11 residues. In nucleotides, the CDR3 is TGCAGTGCTCGTAATACTCTACCTATAGCCTTC. It codes for CSARNTLPIAF.

This sequence joins TRBV19 and TRBJ1-2, with 7 bases identical to TRBD1. This CDR3 contains 16 residues. From germline, CDR1 is LNHDA and CDR2 SQIVND (reference sequence). The V and J ends lost 6 bases and 2 bases, in that order; junction bases with no gene match: 12. The CDR3 loop is CASRVVGQILNYGYTF. CDR3 DNA sequence: TGTGCCAGTAGGGTGGTGGGACAGATCCTCAACTATGGCTACACCTTC. Complete variable domain (other parts from reference TRBV19 and TRBJ1-2): DGGITQSPKYLFRKEGQNVTLSCEQNLNHDAMYWYRQDPGQGLRLIYYSQIVNDFQKGDIAEGYSVSREKKESFPLTVTSAQKNPTAFYLCASRVVGQILNYGYTFGSGTRLTVV.

The chain joins TRBV6-4 to TRBJ2-2; a possible D gene is TRBD1 (6 bases). CDR1 MRHNA and CDR2 SNTAGT come from the germline V gene. The CDR3 has 16 residues. V lost 4 bases and J lost 3, with 15 bases in between. The CDR3: CASSGEGGDYTGELFF. The CDR3 region has the DNA TGTGCCAGCAGTGGCGAAGGGGGAGACTACACCGGGGAGCTGTTTTTT.

As concerns this clone: A read error may account for a junction end that differs from germline. The rearrangement joins TRBV5-1 to TRBJ1-2; D unresolved. Germline loops: CDR1 SGHRS, CDR2 YFSETQ. The CDR3 runs to 15 residues. The CDR3 bases are TGCGCCAGCAGGTTGGGAGTATCCCGGGACTATGGCTACACCTTC. Amino acids: CASRLGVSRDYGYTF.

This chain joins TRBV10-1 and TRBJ2-3; 10 bases line up with TRBD1. This CDR3 comprises 19 residues. Germline V lookup: CDR1 WNHNN, CDR2 SYGVQD (reference sequence). V lost 0 bases and J lost 5; bases outside the gene matches: 14. The CDR3 sequence is CASSESGRTGQGFGDTQYF. The CDR3 DNA reads as TGCGCCAGCAGTGAGTCGGGGAGGACGGGACAGGGGTTTGGAGATACGCAGTATTTT.

Of note for this clone: At one boundary the junction diverges from the germline segment, which might be a read error. The chain carries TRBV4-1 and TRBJ2-7; 7 bases are a match to TRBD1. CDR1 is MGHRA and CDR2 is YSYEKL in the germline V gene. The CDR3 is 12 residues long. The chain's CDR3 is CASSQPGQILFF. The CDR3 DNA follows: TGCGCCAGCAGCCAGCCGGGACAGATCCTATTCTTC.

The chain carries TRBV4-1 and TRBJ1-1, with 9 bases lining up with TRBD1. The CDR3 contains 17 residues. The ends lost 0 bases at V and 5 bases at J; junction bases unmatched: 10. CDR1 and CDR2 from the germline V gene are MGHRA and YSYEKL. The CDR3 loop is CASSQDQFGTGSTEAFF. In nucleotides, the CDR3 is TGCGCCAGCAGCCAAGATCAATTTGGGACAGGGTCAACTGAAGCTTTCTTT.